This is a list of T cell receptor beta chains from one sample in a study of blood T cells in healthy people across ages. TCRdb independently ran MiXCR on the 5' RACE reads; one entry per CDR3 protein. Seen here are 850,000 to 1,000,000 distinct CDR3 sequences, around 49% observed once, and the top ten hold over 10%. The specimen was blood. The receptor set was obtained from a man aged 25 to 40 in good health. CDR3s include the opening cysteine and the closing phenylalanine or tryptophan. A D gene is named only where the DNA matches it firmly. Size is stated for part of the rows, as once, few or many counts, or as a class when the clone is expanded.

CSVERDLVGGYTF,TGCAGCGTTGAACGGGACCTAGTGGGCGGCTACACCTTC,TRBJ1-2,NA,TRBV29-1,few
CASSGTGGGYEQYF,TGTGCCAGCAGTGGGACAGGGGGGGGCTACGAGCAGTACTTC,TRBJ2-7,TRBD1,TRBV2,few
CASSEGPGSYEQYF,TGTGCCAGCAGTGAAGGACCAGGTTCCTACGAGCAGTACTTC,TRBJ2-7,NA,TRBV6-1,many
CASSFGGLAGDNEQYF,TGTGCCAGCAGTTTCGGGGGGCTAGCGGGGGACAATGAGCAGTACTTC,TRBJ2-5,TRBD2,TRBV27,NA
CASNEAGVLNTEAFF,TGCGCCAGCAACGAAGCAGGGGTCTTGAACACTGAAGCTTTCTTT,TRBJ1-1,NA,TRBV5-1,NA
CASSLADRRDEQYF,TGCGCCAGCAGCTTGGCGGACAGGAGGGACGAGCAGTACTTC,TRBJ2-7,NA,TRBV5-1,few
CSALRLESRYLETQYF,TGCAGTGCCCTCCGCCTGGAGTCGAGGTACCTAGAGACCCAGTACTTC,TRBJ2-5,NA,TRBV20-1,NA
CASSEVGTNSPLHF,TGTGCCAGCAGTGAAGTTGGGACTAATTCACCCCTCCACTTT,TRBJ1-6,NA,TRBV6-1,NA
CSVKSRQGPLLAKNIQYF,TGCAGCGTCAAAAGTCGGCAGGGCCCACTTTTAGCCAAAAACATTCAGTACTTC,TRBJ2-4,NA,TRBV29-1,few
CSARASGGYNEQFF,TGCAGTGCCAGAGCCAGCGGGGGGTACAATGAGCAGTTCTTC,TRBJ2-1,TRBD2,TRBV20-1,NA
CASSSDPRDRVHEQYF,TGTGCCAGCAGCTCCGACCCCCGGGACAGGGTTCACGAGCAGTACTTC,TRBJ2-7,TRBD1,TRBV13,few
CSACPMNTEAFF,TGCAGCGCCTGCCCTATGAACACTGAAGCTTTCTTT,TRBJ1-1,NA,TRBV29-1,once
CASAAGTNYGYTF,TGTGCCAGCGCGGCAGGGACCAACTATGGCTACACCTTC,TRBJ1-2,NA,TRBV12-3/TRBV12-4,NA
CASSLVGPMGEKLFF,TGTGCCAGCAGCTTAGTGGGGCCGATGGGTGAAAAACTGTTTTTT,TRBJ1-4,NA,TRBV7-2,NA
CASSLKFTDTQYF,TGTGCCAGCAGCTTAAAGTTCACAGATACGCAGTATTTT,TRBJ2-3,NA,TRBV7-2,NA
CASMRGGQNTQYF,TGTGCCAGCATGCGAGGGGGACAGAATACGCAGTATTTT,TRBJ2-3,TRBD1,TRBV12-3/TRBV12-4,NA
CASSQDTGWGEVTQYF,TGTGCCAGCAGCCAGGATACAGGGTGGGGAGAAGTTACGCAGTATTTT,TRBJ2-3,NA,TRBV14,NA
CASSLTGQGNYEQYF,TGTGCCAGCAGTTTGACTGGACAGGGAAATTACGAGCAGTACTTC,TRBJ2-7,TRBD1,TRBV28,few
CASKVESNYEQYF,TGCGCCAGCAAGGTCGAATCGAACTACGAGCAGTACTTC,TRBJ2-7,NA,TRBV5-1,NA
CSAQQGIGNEQFF,TGCAGTGCCCAACAGGGGATTGGGAATGAGCAGTTCTTC,TRBJ2-1,TRBD1,TRBV20-1,NA
CASGRDSDGEKLFF,TGTGCCAGCGGGCGGGACAGCGACGGAGAAAAACTGTTTTTT,TRBJ1-4,TRBD1,TRBV6-1,NA
CASSQTRAGYTF,TGTGCCAGCAGCCAAACCAGGGCGGGCTACACCTTC,TRBJ1-2,NA,TRBV12-3/TRBV12-4,few
CASSEGGQGRTRSPLHF,TGTGCCAGCAGTGAAGGCGGACAGGGGCGTACACGGTCACCCCTCCACTTT,TRBJ1-6,TRBD1,TRBV25-1,few
CASNSRDRPYEQYF,TGTGCCAGCAATTCCCGGGACAGACCCTACGAGCAGTACTTC,TRBJ2-7,TRBD1,TRBV12-3/TRBV12-4,many
CASSLSSSGAAYEQYF,TGTGCCAGCAGCTTATCGTCTAGCGGGGCTGCCTACGAGCAGTACTTC,TRBJ2-7,TRBD2,TRBV7-2,NA
CASSAGLARDTQYF,TGTGCCAGCTCAGCGGGACTAGCCAGAGATACGCAGTATTTT,TRBJ2-3,TRBD2,TRBV18,NA
CSVVDPSAEAFF,TGCAGCGTCGTGGACCCGTCCGCTGAAGCTTTCTTT,TRBJ1-1,NA,TRBV29-1,few
CASSLAGDSSYNEQFF,TGTGCCAGCAGCTTAGCGGGGGATAGCTCCTACAATGAGCAGTTCTTC,TRBJ2-1,NA,TRBV7-2,NA
CASSQDLRQGNSPLHF,TGTGCCAGCAGCCAAGATCTACGGCAGGGCAATTCACCCCTCCACTTT,TRBJ1-6,NA,TRBV3-1,NA
CASSLGSGWYEQYF,TGTGCCAGCAGCTTAGGCTCAGGGTGGTACGAGCAGTACTTC,TRBJ2-7,NA,TRBV7-9,NA
CSVELGPRPNEQFF,TGCAGCGTTGAGTTGGGGCCGAGACCGAATGAGCAGTTCTTC,TRBJ2-1,NA,TRBV29-1,few
CAGSPFIWRGGRTDTQYF,TGCGCCGGCAGCCCCTTTATCTGGCGGGGGGGCAGGACAGATACGCAGTATTTT,TRBJ2-3,TRBD2,TRBV4-1,NA
CASSLSGQDPSYEQYF,TGTGCCAGCAGCTTATCCGGACAGGATCCTTCCTACGAGCAGTACTTC,TRBJ2-7,TRBD1,TRBV7-2,NA
CASSRTVTYEQYF,TGTGCCAGCAGCAGAACAGTAACCTACGAGCAGTACTTC,TRBJ2-7,NA,TRBV7-2,NA